The 17 T cell receptor beta chains given below trace back to one sample, sequenced in a study of neurological immune-mediated disorders. TCRdb processed the 5' RACE reads anew with MiXCR; each CDR3 protein has one entry. In the table there are tens of thousands of distinct CDR3 sequences, roughly 2.5% of which are singletons. Sequenced material: PBMCs. The origin of the receptors is a man aged 45 to 65 with multiple sclerosis.

Concerning this clonotype itself: The CDR3 end shows no conserved phenylalanine or tryptophan, and so a read error is likely. CDR3 protein: CASSDTTLGAEAFN. In DNA, the CDR3 is TGCGCCAGCAGCGACACTACTCTAGGCGCTGAAGCTTTCAAT. This chain uses TRBV5-1 with TRBJ1-1, with D uncertain. V shed 4 bases and J shed 6 bases, with 16 bases lying between them. The germline V gene has CDR1 SGHRS and CDR2 YFSETQ. The CDR3 totals 14 residues.

A few counts support this clonotype. Possible read error: a much larger clone is one base away. The CDR3 does not end in the conserved phenylalanine or tryptophan, so this is likely a read error. The genes are TRBV28 and TRBJ2-7; D gene unclear. Per the germline V gene, CDR1 is MDHEN and CDR2 is SYDVKM. This CDR3 comprises 13 residues. Trimming cost V 6 bases and J 4 bases, with 13 bases left between them. Written as DNA, the CDR3 is TGTGCCAGCAGCCTCTCCCAAGGTTACGAGCAGTACTGC. As protein: CASSLSQGYEQYC.

In its sample, this clonotype was seen many times. This rearrangement joins TRBV25-1 to TRBJ2-5; TRBD2 might be the D (6 bases). Germline loops: CDR1 MGHDK, CDR2 SYGVNS. With 2 bases removed from V and 2 bases from J, the gap between germline ends came to 12 bases. The CDR3 runs to 15 residues. The CDR3 coding sequence is TGTGCCAGCAGTGAACCCGGGAGCCGTCAAGAGACCCAGTACTTC. Amino acid sequence: CASSEPGSRQETQYF.

There are many counts of this clonotype. The rearrangement uses TRBV4-2 and TRBJ1-4; D is perhaps TRBD1 (6 bases). V lost 4 bases, J lost 0 bases, and 18 bases lay in between. This CDR3 has 18 amino acids. In germline, CDR1 is LGHNA, CDR2 YNFKEQ. The CDR3 here is CASSRTGQSTATNEKLFF. The CDR3 DNA reads TGTGCCAGCAGCCGGACGGGACAAAGTACCGCAACTAATGAAAAACTGTTTTTT.

Within the sample, this clonotype is medium-sized (0.01 to 0.1%). V is TRBV7-8 and J is TRBJ1-4, with TRBD1 as a possible D gene (6 bases). There are 15 residues in the CDR3. Trimming cost V 5 bases and J 3 bases, with 13 bases left between them. Germline CDR1 and CDR2: SGHVS and FQNEAQ. CDR3 region: CASSRNRVSNEKLFF. CDR3 DNA sequence: TGTGCCAGCAGCCGGAACAGGGTTTCTAATGAAAAACTGTTTTTT. Filled out from reference TRBV7-8 and TRBJ1-4, the complete variable domain reads GAGVSQSPRYKVAKRGQDVALRCDPISGHVSLFWYQQALGQGPEFLTYFQNEAQLDKSGLPSDRFFAERPEGSVSTLKIQRTQQEDSAVYLCASSRNRVSNEKLFFGSGTQLSVL.

The chain combines TRBV6-5 with TRBJ2-3; 8 bases fit TRBD2. After removal of 8 bases from V and 4 bases from J, the junction contained 14 bases not matched to a gene. The CDR3 loop spans 16 amino acids. Per the germline V gene, CDR1 is MNHEY and CDR2 is SVGAGI. The CDR3 region has the DNA TGTGCCAGCGGCCAATTGCACCGGGGGGGCGCAGATACGCAGTATTTT. As protein: CASGQLHRGGADTQYF.

This clonotype was found many times. This chain uses TRBV7-3 with TRBJ2-3; 12 bases are shared with TRBD1. Germline CDR1 is SGHTA and CDR2 is FQGTGA. CDR3 size: 15 residues. Trimming cost V 5 bases and J 9 bases; bases outside gene matches: 9. Written as DNA, the CDR3 is TGTGCCAGCAGCCCTGGGACAGGGGGCTCAGGGACGCAGTATTTT. This encodes CASSPGTGGSGTQYF.

This clonotype was found many times. The chain employs TRBV7-2 and TRBJ2-7; possible D gene TRBD1, 6 bases. V lost 3 bases to trimming and J lost 7 bases, with 7 bases between them. CDR3 size: 11 residues. Germline CDR1 reads SGHTA; CDR2 reads FQGNSA. The CDR3 nucleotides read TGTGCCAGCAGCTTGGGGGCGGAGCAGTACTTC. The encoded protein is CASSLGAEQYF.

This clonotype was recorded at least ten times. DNA for the CDR3: TGTGCCAGCAGCTCTAGAGGGTCGGGGTATGCGGGCTACACCTTC. It yields the protein CASSSRGSGYAGYTF. This rearrangement joins TRBV12-3 or TRBV12-4 to TRBJ1-2; D gene uncertain. Trimming removed 6 bases at V and 8 bases at J, with 22 bases between. The CDR3 is 15 amino acids.

This clonotype was counted many times. The chain has TRBV6-5 and TRBJ1-6; D might be TRBD1 (5 bases). V shed 6 bases and J shed 11 bases, with 20 bases lying between them. The germline V gene encodes CDR1 MNHEY and CDR2 SVGAGI. The CDR3 length is 15 residues. As DNA, the CDR3 is TGTGCCAGCAGATCCGGACAAGTCTATGGGACACCCCTCCACTTT. As protein: CASRSGQVYGTPLHF.

This clonotype was detected ten times or more. The chain uses TRBV28 and TRBJ2-7; either TRBD1 or TRBD2 may fit D (5 bases each). V gave up 6 bases and J gave up 7 bases, with 16 bases separating them. Germline CDR1 MDHEN, CDR2 SYDVKM. The CDR3 sequence is 13 residues long. CDR3 loop: CASSSHGGREQYF. CDR3 coding DNA: TGTGCCAGCAGCTCCCATGGGGGAAGGGAGCAGTACTTC.

In this sample, this clonotype is medium-sized. This sequence joins TRBV20-1 and TRBJ1-1; D is ambiguous. The CDR3 extends over 14 amino acids. From germline, CDR1 is DFQATT and CDR2 SNEGSKA (reference sequence). Trimming removed 3 bases from V and 4 bases from J, with 15 bases in between. The CDR3: CSARPSTGSTEAFF. As DNA, the CDR3 is TGCAGTGCTAGGCCCTCTACGGGGAGCACTGAAGCTTTCTTT.

This clonotype was seen many times. The chain joins TRBV12-3 or TRBV12-4 to TRBJ1-2, with 10 bases aligning to TRBD1. CDR3 length equals 16 residues. The V and J ends lost 7 bases and 4 bases, in that order; junction bases with no gene match: 12. The CDR3 here is CASTTPGTGDSYGYTF. In nucleotides, the CDR3 is TGTGCCAGCACCACACCCGGGACAGGGGACAGCTATGGCTACACCTTC.

This clonotype appeared many times. The chain recombines TRBV5-1 with TRBJ2-1; 8 nucleotides match TRBD1. CDR1 is SGHRS and CDR2 is YFSETQ in the germline V gene. The CDR3 consists of 15 residues. V gave up 0 bases and J gave up 3 bases; unmatched junction bases: 2. This chain's CDR3 is CASSLATGGYNEQFF. CDR3 DNA: TGCGCCAGCAGCTTGGCCACAGGGGGCTACAATGAGCAGTTCTTC.

This clonotype was observed many times. CDR3 DNA: TGTGCCAGCAGCCGGACAGGGGCTGATCAGCCCCAGCATTTT. Its protein is CASSRTGADQPQHF. The J gene is TRBJ1-5, the V gene TRBV11-2, with 9 bases fitting TRBD1. The CDR3 contains 14 residues. Germline V gene data show CDR1 as SGHAT and CDR2 as FQNNGV. V trimming: 5 bases; J trimming: 5 bases; junction bases outside the gene matches: 4. Using reference TRBV11-2 and TRBJ1-5 for the parts outside the CDR3, the full variable domain is EAGVAQSPRYKIIEKRQSVAFWCNPISGHATLYWYQQILGQGPKLLIQFQNNGVVDDSQLPKDRFSAERLKGVDSTLKIQPAKLEDSAVYLCASSRTGADQPQHFGDGTRLSIL.

This clonotype was seen ten or more times. The chain employs TRBV28 and TRBJ2-7; 7 bases line up with TRBD2. With V trimmed by 6 bases and J by 5 bases, 10 bases remained unmatched. CDR3 length equals 14 residues. Looked up from germline, CDR1 is MDHEN and CDR2 is SYDVKM. CDR3 amino acids: CASRSSGGVHEQYF. CDR3 DNA: TGTGCCAGCAGGTCTTCGGGGGGAGTCCACGAGCAGTACTTC.

This clonotype was seen at least ten times. J is TRBJ2-5 and V is TRBV20-1; TRBD1 matches 9 bases. CDR1 is DFQATT and CDR2 is SNEGSKA in the germline V gene (reference sequence). The CDR3 totals 15 residues. The V and J ends lost 3 bases and 9 bases, in that order; junction bases with no gene match: 14. The CDR3: CSARARTGALVAQYF. CDR3 nucleotide sequence: TGCAGTGCTAGGGCCCGGACAGGGGCTCTCGTGGCCCAGTACTTC.